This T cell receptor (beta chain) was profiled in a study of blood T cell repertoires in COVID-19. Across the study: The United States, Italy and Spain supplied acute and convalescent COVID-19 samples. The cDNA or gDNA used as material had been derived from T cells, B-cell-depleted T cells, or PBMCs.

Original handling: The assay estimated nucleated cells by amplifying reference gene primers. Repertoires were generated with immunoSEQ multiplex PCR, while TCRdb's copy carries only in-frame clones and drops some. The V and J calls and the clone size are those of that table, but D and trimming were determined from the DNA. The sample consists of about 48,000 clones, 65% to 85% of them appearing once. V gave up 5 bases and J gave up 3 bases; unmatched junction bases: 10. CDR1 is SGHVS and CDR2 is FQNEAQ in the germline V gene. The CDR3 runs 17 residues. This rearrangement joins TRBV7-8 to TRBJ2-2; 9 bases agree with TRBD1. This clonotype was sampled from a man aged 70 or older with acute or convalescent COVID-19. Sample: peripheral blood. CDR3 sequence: CASSLTPGQGYTGELFF. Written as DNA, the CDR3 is TGTGCCAGCAGCCTTACACCGGGACAGGGTTACACCGGGGAGCTGTTTTTT.